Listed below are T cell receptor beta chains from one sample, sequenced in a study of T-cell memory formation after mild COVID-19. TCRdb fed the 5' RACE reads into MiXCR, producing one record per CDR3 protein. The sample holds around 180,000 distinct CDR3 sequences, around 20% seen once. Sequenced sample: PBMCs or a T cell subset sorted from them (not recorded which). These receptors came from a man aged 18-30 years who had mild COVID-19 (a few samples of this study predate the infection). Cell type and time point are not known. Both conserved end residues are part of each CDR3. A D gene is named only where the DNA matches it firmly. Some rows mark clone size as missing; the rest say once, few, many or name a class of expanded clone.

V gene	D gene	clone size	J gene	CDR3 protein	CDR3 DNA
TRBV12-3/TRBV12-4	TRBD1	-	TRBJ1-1	CASRRQGYTEAFF	TGTGCCAGCAGGAGACAGGGCTACACTGAAGCTTTCTTT
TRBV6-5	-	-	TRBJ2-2	CASRQRDRDTGELFF	TGTGCCAGCAGGCAAAGGGACCGCGACACCGGGGAGCTGTTTTTT
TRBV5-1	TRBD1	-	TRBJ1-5	CASSSGGIGTGRNQPQHF	TGCGCCAGCAGCTCGGGAGGGATTGGGACAGGTCGCAATCAGCCCCAGCATTTT
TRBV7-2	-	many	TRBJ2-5	CASSRQETQYF	TGTGCCAGCAGCCGACAAGAGACCCAGTACTTC
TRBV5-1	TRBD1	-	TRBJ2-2	CASSLSGTAVSGELFF	TGCGCCAGCAGCTTATCCGGGACAGCAGTCTCCGGGGAGCTGTTTTTT
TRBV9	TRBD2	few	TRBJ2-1	CASSVGGLYNEQFF	TGTGCCAGCAGCGTGGGGGGACTATACAATGAGCAGTTCTTC
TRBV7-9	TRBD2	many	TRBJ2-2	CASSLWAAKRGSGELFF	TGTGCCAGCAGCTTGTGGGCCGCTAAGCGGGGATCCGGGGAGCTGTTTTTT
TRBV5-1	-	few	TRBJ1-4	CASSFSEGRYREKLFF	TGCGCCAGCAGCTTTTCAGAGGGGCGATATCGCGAAAAACTGTTTTTT
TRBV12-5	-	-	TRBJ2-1	CASGLSGAHEQFF	TGTGCTAGTGGTTTGTCAGGGGCTCATGAGCAGTTCTTC
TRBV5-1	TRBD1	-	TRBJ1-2	CASSGGQGLGGYTF	TGCGCCAGCAGCGGAGGACAGGGGTTAGGCGGCTACACCTTC
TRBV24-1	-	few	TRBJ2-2	CATGGRVDTGELFF	TGTGCCACCGGGGGCAGGGTGGACACCGGGGAGCTGTTTTTT
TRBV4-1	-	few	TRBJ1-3	CASSQVGRERSGNTIYF	TGCGCCAGCAGCCAAGTGGGACGCGAGCGCTCTGGAAACACCATATATTTT
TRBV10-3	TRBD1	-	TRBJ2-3	CAISGTGRTDTQYF	TGTGCCATCAGTGGGACAGGGCGCACAGATACGCAGTATTTT
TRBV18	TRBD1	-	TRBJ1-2	CASSPRGQYGYTF	TGTGCCAGCTCACCCAGGGGGCAATATGGCTACACCTTC
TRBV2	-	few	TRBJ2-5	CASKWEAETQYF	TGTGCCAGCAAGTGGGAAGCGGAGACCCAGTACTTC
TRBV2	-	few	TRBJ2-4	CASSDRGRIGLAKNIQYF	TGTGCCAGCAGTGATCGGGGCCGTATCGGTCTAGCCAAAAACATTCAGTACTTC
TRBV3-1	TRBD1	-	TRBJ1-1	CASRKGATTEAFF	TGTGCCAGCAGAAAGGGGGCGACCACTGAAGCTTTCTTT
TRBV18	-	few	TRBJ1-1	CASSPPGNRVNTEAFF	TGTGCCAGCTCACCACCAGGGAACAGGGTGAACACTGAAGCTTTCTTT
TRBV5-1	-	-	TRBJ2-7	CASSLAGAPYEQYF	TGCGCCAGCAGCTTGGCCGGGGCACCCTACGAGCAGTACTTC
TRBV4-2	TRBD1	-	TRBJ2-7	CASSRDGTAYEQYF	TGTGCCAGCAGCCGAGACGGGACAGCCTACGAGCAGTACTTC
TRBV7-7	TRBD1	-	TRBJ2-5	CASSLTGARETQYF	TGTGCCAGCAGCTTAACAGGGGCTCGAGAGACCCAGTACTTC
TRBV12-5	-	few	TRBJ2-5	CASGSNRMYQETQYF	TGTGCTAGTGGCTCAAATCGGATGTACCAAGAGACCCAGTACTTC
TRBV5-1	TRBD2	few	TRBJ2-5	CASSLFLAGEETQYF	TGCGCCAGCAGCTTGTTCCTAGCGGGGGAGGAGACCCAGTACTTC
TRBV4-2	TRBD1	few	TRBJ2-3	CASSQDPGQGADTQYF	TGTGCCAGCAGCCAAGATCCGGGACAGGGGGCAGATACGCAGTATTTT
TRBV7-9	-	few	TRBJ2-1	CASSFSGGEQFF	TGTGCCAGCAGCTTTTCTGGGGGTGAGCAGTTCTTC
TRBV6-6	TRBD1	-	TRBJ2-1	CASSYTGSGQGYNEQFF	TGTGCCAGCAGTTACACAGGCTCGGGACAGGGGTACAATGAGCAGTTCTTC
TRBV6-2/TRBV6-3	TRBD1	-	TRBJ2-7	CASTARGWAYEQYF	TGTGCCAGCACCGCCAGGGGGTGGGCCTACGAGCAGTACTTC
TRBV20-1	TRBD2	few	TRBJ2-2	CSAGLAGETGELFF	TGCAGTGCTGGACTAGCGGGGGAGACCGGGGAGCTGTTTTTT
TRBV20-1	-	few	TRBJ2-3	CSASLQDTQYF	TGCAGTGCTAGTCTCCAAGATACGCAGTATTTT
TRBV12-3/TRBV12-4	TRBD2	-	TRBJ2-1	CASRGGRLTSWTFYNEQFF	TGTGCCAGCAGGGGGGGACGGTTGACTAGCTGGACGTTCTACAATGAGCAGTTCTTC
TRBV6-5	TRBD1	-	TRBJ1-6	CASRTQGQYNSPLHF	TGTGCCAGCAGAACTCAGGGACAGTATAATTCACCCCTCCACTTT
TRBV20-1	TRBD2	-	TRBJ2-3	CSVGDGGRADTQYF	TGCAGTGTAGGGGACGGGGGGAGAGCAGATACGCAGTATTTT
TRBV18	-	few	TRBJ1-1	CASSDWESEAFF	TGTGCCAGCTCCGATTGGGAGTCTGAAGCTTTCTTT
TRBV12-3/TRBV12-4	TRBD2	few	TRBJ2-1	CASQLAGGRDEQFF	TGTGCCAGTCAGCTAGCGGGGGGGCGGGATGAGCAGTTCTTC
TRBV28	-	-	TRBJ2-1	CASSQLGLEQFF	TGTGCCAGCAGTCAATTGGGATTGGAGCAGTTCTTC
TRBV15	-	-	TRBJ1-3	CATSRDQGSGNTIYF	TGTGCCACCAGCAGAGATCAAGGGTCTGGAAACACCATATATTTT
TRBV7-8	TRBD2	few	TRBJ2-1	CASSFRLAGTEQFF	TGTGCCAGCAGCTTCCGACTAGCGGGGACTGAGCAGTTCTTC
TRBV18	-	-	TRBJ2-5	CASSPSGLETQYF	TGTGCCAGCTCACCATCGGGGCTGGAGACCCAGTACTTC
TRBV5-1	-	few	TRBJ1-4	CASSRGLGNEKLFF	TGCGCCAGCAGCCGGGGGCTGGGTAATGAAAAACTGTTTTTT
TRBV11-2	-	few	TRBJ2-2	CASSLALRSYTGELFF	TGTGCCAGCAGCTTAGCTCTTAGGTCCTACACCGGGGAGCTGTTTTTT
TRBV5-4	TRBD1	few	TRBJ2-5	CASSTDRGETQYF	TGTGCCAGCAGCACTGACAGGGGGGAGACCCAGTACTTC
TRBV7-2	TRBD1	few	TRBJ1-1	CASSLDRGTEAFF	TGTGCCAGCAGCTTAGACAGGGGCACTGAAGCTTTCTTT
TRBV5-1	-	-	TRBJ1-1	CASSPTPQGTEAFF	TGCGCCAGCAGCCCGACCCCCCAAGGCACTGAAGCTTTCTTT
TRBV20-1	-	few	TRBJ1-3	CSARVPRSGNTIYF	TGCAGTGCTAGAGTACCGCGCTCGGGAAACACCATATATTTT
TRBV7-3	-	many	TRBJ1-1	CASSRQLNTEAFF	TGTGCCAGCAGCCGACAGTTGAACACTGAAGCTTTCTTT
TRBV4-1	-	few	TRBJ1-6	CASSQEVNSPLHF	TGCGCCAGCAGCCAAGAGGTTAATTCACCCCTCCACTTT
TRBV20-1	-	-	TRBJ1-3	CSAGRRDSGNTIYF	TGCAGTGCGGGGAGAAGGGACTCTGGAAACACCATATATTTT
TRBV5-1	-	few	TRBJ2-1	CASRLPSYNEQFF	TGCGCCAGCAGGCTCCCCTCCTACAATGAGCAGTTCTTC
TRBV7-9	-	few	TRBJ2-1	CASSGNEQFF	TGTGCCAGCAGCGGGAATGAGCAGTTCTTC
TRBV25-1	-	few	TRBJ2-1	CASSDLRIRIF	TGTGCCAGCAGTGACTTACGCATAAGGATCTTC
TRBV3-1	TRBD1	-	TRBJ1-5	CASSSGTANQPQHF	TGTGCCAGCAGCTCCGGGACAGCAAATCAGCCCCAGCATTTT
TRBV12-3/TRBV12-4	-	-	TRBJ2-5	CASSFEGQPQETQYF	TGTGCCAGCAGTTTCGAGGGCCAGCCTCAAGAGACCCAGTACTTC